The clone carrying this T cell receptor beta chain was seen repeatedly, ten times or more. This record comes from a study of identical twins. V was cut by 1 base and J by 0 bases, with 12 bases left in between. The CDR3 covers 16 residues. CDR1 is SGHAT, CDR2 FQNNGV, per germline. TCRdb re-called the 5' RACE reads with MiXCR, one entry per CDR3 protein. The sample has roughly 260,000 distinct CDR3 sequences, approximately 7.8% seen once. The same sample was also used in a study of yellow fever vaccine responses in identical twins.

The clonotype comes from a young woman in good health. Material for sequencing was CD8+ T cells sorted from blood. This rearrangement joins TRBV11-2 to TRBJ1-2; D remains unclear. Here the CDR3 DNA reads TGTGCCAGCAGCTTAGTAGGGCAGACACCTAACTATGGCTACACCTTC. Its protein is CASSLVGQTPNYGYTF.